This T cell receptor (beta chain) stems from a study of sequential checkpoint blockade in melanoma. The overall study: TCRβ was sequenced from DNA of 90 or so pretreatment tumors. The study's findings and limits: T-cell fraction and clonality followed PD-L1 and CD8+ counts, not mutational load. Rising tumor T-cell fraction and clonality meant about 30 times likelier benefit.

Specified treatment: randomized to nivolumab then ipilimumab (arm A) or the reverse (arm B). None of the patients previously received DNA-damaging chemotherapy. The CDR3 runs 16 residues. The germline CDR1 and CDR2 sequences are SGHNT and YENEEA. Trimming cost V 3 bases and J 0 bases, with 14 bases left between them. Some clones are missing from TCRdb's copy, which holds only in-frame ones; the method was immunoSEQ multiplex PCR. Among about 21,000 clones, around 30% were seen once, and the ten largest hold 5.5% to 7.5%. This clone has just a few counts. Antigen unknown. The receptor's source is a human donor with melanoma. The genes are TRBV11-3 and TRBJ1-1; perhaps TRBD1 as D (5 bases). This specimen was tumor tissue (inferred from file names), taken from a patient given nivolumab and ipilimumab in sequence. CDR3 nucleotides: TGTGCCAGCAGCTTCGGCCAAGGGGTTTTGAACACTGAAGCTTTCTTT. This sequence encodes CASSFGQGVLNTEAFF.